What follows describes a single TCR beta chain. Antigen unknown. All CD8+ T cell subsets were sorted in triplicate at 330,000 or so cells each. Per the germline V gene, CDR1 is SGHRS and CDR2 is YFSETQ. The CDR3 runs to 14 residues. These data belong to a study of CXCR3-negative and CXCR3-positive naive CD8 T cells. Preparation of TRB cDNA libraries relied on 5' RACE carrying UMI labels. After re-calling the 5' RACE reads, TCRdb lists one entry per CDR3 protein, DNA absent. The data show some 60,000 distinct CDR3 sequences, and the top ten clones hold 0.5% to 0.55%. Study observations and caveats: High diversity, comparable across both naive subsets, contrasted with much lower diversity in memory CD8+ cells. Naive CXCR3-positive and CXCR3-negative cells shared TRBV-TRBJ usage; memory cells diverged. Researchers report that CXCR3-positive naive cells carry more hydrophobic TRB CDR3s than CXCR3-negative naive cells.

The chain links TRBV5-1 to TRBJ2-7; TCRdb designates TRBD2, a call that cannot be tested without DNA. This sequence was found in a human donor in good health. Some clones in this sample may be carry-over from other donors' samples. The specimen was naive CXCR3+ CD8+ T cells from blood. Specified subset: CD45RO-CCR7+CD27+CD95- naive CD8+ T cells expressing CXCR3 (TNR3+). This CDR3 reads CASSPDYISYEQYF.